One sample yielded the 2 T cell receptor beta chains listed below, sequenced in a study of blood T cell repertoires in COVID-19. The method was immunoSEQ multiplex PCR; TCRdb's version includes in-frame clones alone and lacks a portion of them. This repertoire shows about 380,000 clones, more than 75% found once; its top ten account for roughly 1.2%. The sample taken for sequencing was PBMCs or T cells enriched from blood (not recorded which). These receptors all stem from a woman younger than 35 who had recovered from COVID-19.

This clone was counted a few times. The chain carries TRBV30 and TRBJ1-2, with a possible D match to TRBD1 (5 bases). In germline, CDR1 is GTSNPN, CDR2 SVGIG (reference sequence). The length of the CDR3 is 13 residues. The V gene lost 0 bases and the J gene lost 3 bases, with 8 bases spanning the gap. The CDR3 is CAWSVQVDYGYTF. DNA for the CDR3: TGTGCCTGGAGTGTACAGGTGGACTATGGCTACACCTTC.

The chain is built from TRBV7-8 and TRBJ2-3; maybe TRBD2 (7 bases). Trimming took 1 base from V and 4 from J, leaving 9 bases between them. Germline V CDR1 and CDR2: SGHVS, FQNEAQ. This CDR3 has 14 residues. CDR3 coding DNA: TGTGCCAGCAGCTTAGAAGGGGGGGCAGATACGCAGTATTTT. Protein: CASSLEGGADTQYF.